The sequence of this TCR beta chain was determined in a study of regulatory T cells in long-lasting Graves disease. Turning to this clonotype: Its antigen remains unknown.

General observations from the study: Persistent cases favored TRBV28, TRBJ1-2 and TRBJ2-5.

Both iRepertoire HTBI primers and Arm-PCR of CDR3 regions were used to build the TCR beta libraries. One entry per CDR3 protein results from TCRdb running MiXCR on the multiplex PCR reads. The table has approximately 500,000 distinct CDR3 sequences, roughly 21% seen once; the top ten hold roughly 7.1%. Time point given: persistent/refractory GD, antithyroid drugs over 5 years with positive TRAb. RNA extracted from PBMCs served as the sequencing template. Losses at the gene ends were 10 bases for V and 6 bases for J; bases not matched to a gene: 6. Germline lookup yields CDR1 MNHEY and CDR2 SVGEGT. This CDR3 comprises 14 residues.

The sequencing used peripheral blood mononuclear cells (PBMCs), collected when the disease was refractory, from a patient treated with antithyroid drugs. V usage is TRBV6-2 or TRBV6-3 and J usage is TRBJ2-1, with 13 bases identical to TRBD2. This TCR was recovered from a female donor with Graves disease. The CDR3 region is CATRTSGSSNEQFF. Here the CDR3 DNA reads TGTGCCACAAGGACTAGCGGGAGTAGCAATGAGCAGTTCTTC.